Below are 5 T cell receptor beta chains sequenced from a single sample in a study of blood T cell repertoires in COVID-19. Assay: immunoSEQ multiplex PCR; the TCRdb copy retains only in-frame clones and omits some. Of a few thousand clones listed, about nine tenths are singletons. The sequenced sample consisted of peripheral blood. All receptors derive from a man in his 70s with COVID-19, enrolled during active disease.

The rearrangement links TRBV21-1 to TRBJ2-7; TRBD1, as called in the table, went unchecked against the DNA. TRBV21-1 corresponds to a pseudogene. The CDR3 runs to 15 residues. Here the CDR3 DNA reads TGTGCCAGCAGCAAGGGCGACAGGGGGCTGTACGAGCAGTACTTC. This translates into CASSKGDRGLYEQYF.

The chain links TRBV5-1 to TRBJ2-1; 12 bases are a match to TRBD2. V dropped 1 base and J dropped 7; count of bases not matched to a gene: 0. CDR1 is SGHRS and CDR2 is YFSETQ in the germline V gene. The CDR3 covers 14 residues. The CDR3 here is CASSLTSGRNEQFF. The CDR3 DNA is TGCGCCAGCAGCTTGACTAGCGGGAGGAATGAGCAGTTCTTC.

This sequence joins TRBV12-5 and TRBJ2-7, with D possibly being TRBD1 (6 bases). This CDR3 has 16 residues. Germline lookup yields CDR1 LGHNT and CDR2 FRNRAP. Trimming removed 1 base from V and 2 bases from J, with 15 bases in between. The CDR3 region is CASGLGPGVTPYEQYF. CDR3 sequence (DNA): TGTGCTAGTGGTTTGGGCCCAGGGGTCACCCCCTACGAGCAGTACTTC.

The genes are TRBV27 and TRBJ2-6; D remains ambiguous. There are 14 residues in the CDR3. V was trimmed by 3 bases and J by 0 bases, leaving 3 bases between them. Germline CDR1 reads MNHEY; CDR2 reads SMNVEV (reference sequence). This chain's CDR3 is CASSFSSGANVLTF. Here the CDR3 DNA reads TGTGCCAGCAGTTTCTCCTCTGGGGCCAACGTCCTGACTTTC.

The chain uses TRBV11-2 and TRBJ1-3, with 7 bases matching TRBD1. CDR3 length: 13 amino acids. Trimming at V came to 1 base and at J to 10 bases, leaving 4 bases not matched to a gene. Germline V gene data show CDR1 as SGHAT and CDR2 as FQNNGV. CDR3 coding DNA: TGTGCCAGCAGCTTAGGCCGACAGGGAACCATATATTTT. Protein: CASSLGRQGTIYF. Full variable domain (remainder filled in from reference TRBV11-2 and TRBJ1-3): EAGVAQSPRYKIIEKRQSVAFWCNPISGHATLYWYQQILGQGPKLLIQFQNNGVVDDSQLPKDRFSAERLKGVDSTLKIQPAKLEDSAVYLCASSLGRQGTIYFGEGSWLTVV.